This T cell receptor beta chain was recorded in a study of blood T cell repertoires in COVID-19. Study overall: The United States, Italy and Spain provided the acute and convalescent COVID-19 samples.

Original handling: Amplifying reference gene primers gave estimates of nucleated cell counts. The table came from immunoSEQ multiplex PCR; TCRdb's copy has only in-frame clones and leaves some out. D and trimming come from the DNA, and the V and J calls and clone size come from that table. Of under 250,000 clones in the sample, around 82% were seen once. The TCR sequence derives from a woman aged 65 to 85 with acute or convalescent COVID-19. The source material was peripheral blood.

CDR3 amino acids: CASTTPIRGGYTF. Written as DNA, the CDR3 is TGTGCCAGCACCACTCCAATCAGGGGCGGCTACACCTTC. This rearrangement joins TRBV6-5 to TRBJ1-2, with D possibly TRBD1 on 6 matching bases. Trimming took off 7 bases at V and 8 bases at J, with 17 bases between the two ends. The germline gives CDR1 MNHEY, CDR2 SVGAGI. The CDR3 is made up of 13 amino acids.